Listed below are T cell receptor beta chains from one sample, sequenced in a study of T cell responses to AZD1222 COVID-19 vaccine. Clones were read by immunoSEQ multiplex PCR, and TCRdb kept only the in-frame ones, dropping some. The sample has about 160,000 clones, roughly nine tenths seen once. Source: peripheral blood, taken on day 0 of AZD1222 vaccination. The receptors come from an adult in good health. Each CDR3 is given with its conserved first and last residue. The order of the fields is clone size, J gene, V gene, D gene, CDR3 protein, CDR3 DNA. A D gene is named only where the DNA matches it firmly. Clone sizes are given selectively: once, few, many, or a class where the clone is expanded.

clone_size: NA
j_call: TRBJ2-1
v_call: TRBV6-2/TRBV6-3
d_call: NA
cdr3_aa: CASSYPIGQTYNEQFF
cdr3_nt: TGTGCCAGCAGTTACCCTATAGGACAGACCTACAATGAGCAGTTCTTC

clone_size: NA
j_call: TRBJ2-1
v_call: TRBV7-2
d_call: TRBD2
cdr3_aa: CASSLALSGRDEQFF
cdr3_nt: TGTGCCAGCAGCTTAGCGCTCAGCGGGAGGGATGAGCAGTTCTTC

clone_size: NA
j_call: TRBJ1-1
v_call: TRBV5-4
d_call: NA
cdr3_aa: CASSLGSQITEAFF
cdr3_nt: TGTGCCAGCAGCTTGGGATCCCAGATCACTGAAGCTTTCTTT

clone_size: NA
j_call: TRBJ1-1
v_call: TRBV5-6
d_call: NA
cdr3_aa: CASSRVGVQAEAFF
cdr3_nt: TGTGCCAGCAGCCGGGTGGGGGTACAGGCTGAAGCTTTCTTT

clone_size: once
j_call: TRBJ2-4
v_call: TRBV19
d_call: TRBD1
cdr3_aa: CASSRDAGTGKYF
cdr3_nt: TGTGCCAGTAGTAGGGATGCCGGGACAGGGAAGTACTTC

clone_size: once
j_call: TRBJ1-1
v_call: TRBV19
d_call: NA
cdr3_aa: CASRRTTQWDTEAFF
cdr3_nt: TGTGCCAGTAGGAGGACTACTCAATGGGACACTGAAGCTTTCTTT

clone_size: NA
j_call: TRBJ1-5
v_call: TRBV15
d_call: TRBD1
cdr3_aa: CATSRDQGGQPQHF
cdr3_nt: TGTGCCACCAGCAGAGATCAGGGGGGTCAGCCCCAGCATTTT

clone_size: NA
j_call: TRBJ1-4
v_call: TRBV10-3
d_call: TRBD1
cdr3_aa: CAISGQGALNEKLFF
cdr3_nt: TGTGCCATCAGTGGACAGGGGGCTCTTAATGAAAAACTGTTTTTT

clone_size: once
j_call: TRBJ2-5
v_call: TRBV7-3
d_call: TRBD2
cdr3_aa: CASSLGLAGQETQYF
cdr3_nt: TGTGCCAGCAGCTTAGGGCTAGCGGGACAAGAGACCCAGTACTTC

clone_size: NA
j_call: TRBJ1-4
v_call: TRBV5-1
d_call: TRBD1
cdr3_aa: CASSTGQPDEKLFF
cdr3_nt: TGCGCCAGCAGCACGGGACAGCCTGATGAAAAACTGTTTTTT

clone_size: NA
j_call: TRBJ2-5
v_call: TRBV5-6
d_call: NA
cdr3_aa: CASSYSGWEETQYF
cdr3_nt: TGTGCCAGCAGCTACTCCGGATGGGAAGAGACCCAGTACTTC

clone_size: NA
j_call: TRBJ1-1
v_call: TRBV19
d_call: NA
cdr3_aa: CASASQGITEAFF
cdr3_nt: TGTGCCAGTGCGTCTCAGGGGATCACTGAAGCTTTCTTT

clone_size: once
j_call: TRBJ1-6
v_call: TRBV19
d_call: NA
cdr3_aa: CASSIAENNSPLHF
cdr3_nt: TGTGCCAGTAGTATAGCAGAGAATAATTCACCCCTCCACTTT

clone_size: NA
j_call: TRBJ2-1
v_call: TRBV11-2
d_call: TRBD2
cdr3_aa: CASSFGTSEYNEQFF
cdr3_nt: TGTGCCAGCAGCTTCGGGACTAGCGAGTACAATGAGCAGTTCTTC

clone_size: NA
j_call: TRBJ1-5
v_call: TRBV19
d_call: TRBD1
cdr3_aa: CASSFRGRGGQPQHF
cdr3_nt: TGTGCCAGTAGTTTTAGGGGGCGAGGTGGTCAGCCCCAGCATTTT

clone_size: NA
j_call: TRBJ1-2
v_call: TRBV12-3/TRBV12-4
d_call: NA
cdr3_aa: CASRGLGYGYTF
cdr3_nt: TGTGCCAGCAGAGGGTTAGGCTATGGCTACACCTTC

clone_size: NA
j_call: TRBJ2-5
v_call: TRBV6-1
d_call: NA
cdr3_aa: CASSPWQETQYF
cdr3_nt: TGTGCCAGCAGCCCCTGGCAAGAGACCCAGTACTTC

clone_size: NA
j_call: TRBJ2-3
v_call: TRBV15
d_call: NA
cdr3_aa: CATSPTRGDSTDTQYF
cdr3_nt: TGTGCCACCAGCCCCACCCGCGGGGACAGCACAGATACGCAGTATTTT

clone_size: NA
j_call: TRBJ2-6
v_call: TRBV12-3/TRBV12-4
d_call: NA
cdr3_aa: CASSLDPRSVLTF
cdr3_nt: TGTGCCAGCAGTTTAGATCCCCGTTCGGTCCTGACTTTC

clone_size: NA
j_call: TRBJ2-5
v_call: TRBV7-2
d_call: NA
cdr3_aa: CASSLIIQETQYF
cdr3_nt: TGTGCCAGCAGCTTAATAATCCAAGAGACCCAGTACTTC

clone_size: NA
j_call: TRBJ2-7
v_call: TRBV19
d_call: NA
cdr3_aa: CASGWGHSYEQYF
cdr3_nt: TGTGCCAGTGGGTGGGGGCACTCCTACGAGCAGTACTTC

clone_size: NA
j_call: TRBJ1-4
v_call: TRBV11-2
d_call: TRBD1
cdr3_aa: CASSIQGANEKLFF
cdr3_nt: TGTGCCAGCAGCATCCAGGGGGCTAATGAAAAACTGTTTTTT

clone_size: NA
j_call: TRBJ2-3
v_call: TRBV6-6
d_call: TRBD2
cdr3_aa: CASGGVKDTQYF
cdr3_nt: TGTGCCAGCGGGGGGGTTAAAGATACGCAGTATTTT

clone_size: NA
j_call: TRBJ2-5
v_call: TRBV11-2
d_call: TRBD1
cdr3_aa: CASSRPPSTGAYQETQYF
cdr3_nt: TGTGCCAGCAGCCGACCCCCTTCGACAGGGGCGTACCAAGAGACCCAGTACTTC

clone_size: NA
j_call: TRBJ1-1
v_call: TRBV9
d_call: TRBD1
cdr3_aa: CASSVSGQGGTEAFF
cdr3_nt: TGTGCCAGCAGCGTTTCCGGACAGGGGGGTACTGAAGCTTTCTTT

clone_size: NA
j_call: TRBJ2-1
v_call: TRBV7-7
d_call: TRBD2
cdr3_aa: CASSLGGGGVGYNEQFF
cdr3_nt: TGTGCTAGCAGCTTAGGCGGGGGAGGGGTGGGCTACAATGAGCAGTTCTTC

clone_size: NA
j_call: TRBJ2-2
v_call: TRBV19
d_call: NA
cdr3_aa: CALRRTNTGELFF
cdr3_nt: TGCGCTCTGCGGCGAACGAACACCGGGGAGCTGTTTTTT

clone_size: NA
j_call: TRBJ1-2
v_call: TRBV7-6
d_call: NA
cdr3_aa: CASSFGGGYTF
cdr3_nt: TGTGCCAGCAGCTTCGGAGGTGGCTACACCTTC

clone_size: once
j_call: TRBJ2-5
v_call: TRBV30
d_call: NA
cdr3_aa: CAWSRGDETQYF
cdr3_nt: TGTGCCTGGAGTAGAGGTGATGAGACCCAGTACTTC

clone_size: NA
j_call: TRBJ1-2
v_call: TRBV11-1
d_call: NA
cdr3_aa: CASSLHPGNYGYTF
cdr3_nt: TGTGCCAGCAGCTTACATCCGGGAAACTATGGCTACACCTTC

clone_size: NA
j_call: TRBJ2-5
v_call: TRBV18
d_call: NA
cdr3_aa: CASSPYQETQYF
cdr3_nt: TGTGCCAGCTCACCATATCAAGAGACCCAGTACTTC

clone_size: NA
j_call: TRBJ1-2
v_call: TRBV6-5
d_call: NA
cdr3_aa: CASRIKGMDGYTF
cdr3_nt: TGTGCCAGCAGAATAAAGGGTATGGATGGCTACACCTTC

clone_size: NA
j_call: TRBJ1-4
v_call: TRBV12-3/TRBV12-4
d_call: NA
cdr3_aa: CASSAGNEKLFF
cdr3_nt: TGTGCCAGCAGTGCGGGCAATGAAAAACTGTTTTTT

clone_size: few
j_call: TRBJ1-5
v_call: TRBV27
d_call: NA
cdr3_aa: CASSSQQGLVNQPQHF
cdr3_nt: TGTGCCAGCAGTTCACAACAGGGACTCGTTAATCAGCCCCAGCATTTT

clone_size: NA
j_call: TRBJ2-7
v_call: TRBV7-9
d_call: NA
cdr3_aa: CASSLGFGPGGTYEQYF
cdr3_nt: TGTGCCAGCAGCTTAGGCTTTGGGCCAGGGGGGACCTACGAGCAGTACTTC

clone_size: NA
j_call: TRBJ2-2
v_call: TRBV10-1
d_call: NA
cdr3_aa: CASSESKQGDTGELFF
cdr3_nt: TGCGCCAGCAGTGAGTCGAAACAGGGTGACACCGGGGAGCTGTTTTTT

clone_size: NA
j_call: TRBJ2-7
v_call: TRBV28
d_call: NA
cdr3_aa: CASTDSIYEQYF
cdr3_nt: TGTGCCAGCACCGACAGCATCTACGAGCAGTACTTC

clone_size: NA
j_call: TRBJ2-3
v_call: TRBV6-4
d_call: TRBD1
cdr3_aa: CASSQGQGSTDTQYF
cdr3_nt: TGTGCCAGCAGTCAAGGACAGGGGAGCACAGATACGCAGTATTTT